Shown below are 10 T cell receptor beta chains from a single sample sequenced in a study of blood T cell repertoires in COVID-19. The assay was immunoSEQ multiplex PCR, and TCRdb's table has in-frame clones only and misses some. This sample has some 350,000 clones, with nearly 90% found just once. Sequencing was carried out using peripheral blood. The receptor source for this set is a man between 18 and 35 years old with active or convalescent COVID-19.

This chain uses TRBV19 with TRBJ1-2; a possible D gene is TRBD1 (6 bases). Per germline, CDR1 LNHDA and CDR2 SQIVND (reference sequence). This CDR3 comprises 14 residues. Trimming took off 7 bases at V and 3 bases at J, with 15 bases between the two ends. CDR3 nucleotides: TGTGCCAGTACCAACCCAGGGACATACTATGGCTACACCTTC. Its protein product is CASTNPGTYYGYTF.

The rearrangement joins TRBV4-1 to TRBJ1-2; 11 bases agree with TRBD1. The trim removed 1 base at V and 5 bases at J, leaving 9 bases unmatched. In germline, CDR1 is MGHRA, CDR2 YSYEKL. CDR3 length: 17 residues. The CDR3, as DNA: TGCGCCAGCAGCCAAGTCGGACTTGGACAGGGGGCTTATGGCTACACCTTC. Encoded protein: CASSQVGLGQGAYGYTF.

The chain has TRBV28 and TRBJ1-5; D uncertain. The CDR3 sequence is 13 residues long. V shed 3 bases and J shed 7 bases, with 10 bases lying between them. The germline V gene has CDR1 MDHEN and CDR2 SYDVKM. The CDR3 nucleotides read TGTGCCAGCAGTTTGGGGAGGGAGCAGCCCCAGCATTTT. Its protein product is CASSLGREQPQHF.

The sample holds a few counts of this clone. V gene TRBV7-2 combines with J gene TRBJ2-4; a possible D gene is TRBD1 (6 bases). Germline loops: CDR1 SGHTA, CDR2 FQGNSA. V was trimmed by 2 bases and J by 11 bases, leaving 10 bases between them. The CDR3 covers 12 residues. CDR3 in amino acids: CASSLLGQLQYF. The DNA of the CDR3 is TGTGCCAGCAGCTTATTGGGACAACTTCAGTACTTC.

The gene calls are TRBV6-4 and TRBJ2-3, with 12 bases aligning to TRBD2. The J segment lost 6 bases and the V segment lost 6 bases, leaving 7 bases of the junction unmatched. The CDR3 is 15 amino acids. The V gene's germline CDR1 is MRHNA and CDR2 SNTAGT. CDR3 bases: TGTGCCAGCAGCGAGACTAGCGGGGGCCACGATACGCAGTATTTT. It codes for CASSETSGGHDTQYF.

For the CDR3, the DNA is TGTGCCAGCATGGCCCGGGGAAGCCAAGAGACCCAGTACTTC. The encoded protein is CASMARGSQETQYF. The rearrangement uses TRBV28 and TRBJ2-5, with a weak D call TRBD2 (5 bases). The CDR3 contains 14 residues. The ends were cut back, 7 bases at V and 1 base at J, with 13 bases in the middle. Germline V gives CDR1 MDHEN, CDR2 SYDVKM.

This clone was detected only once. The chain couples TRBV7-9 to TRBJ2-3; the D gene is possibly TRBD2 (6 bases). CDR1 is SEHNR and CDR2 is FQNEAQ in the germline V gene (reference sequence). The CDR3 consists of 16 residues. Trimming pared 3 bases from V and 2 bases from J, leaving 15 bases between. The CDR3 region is CASSFGRGANTDTQYF. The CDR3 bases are TGTGCCAGCAGCTTCGGGAGAGGGGCTAACACAGATACGCAGTATTTT.

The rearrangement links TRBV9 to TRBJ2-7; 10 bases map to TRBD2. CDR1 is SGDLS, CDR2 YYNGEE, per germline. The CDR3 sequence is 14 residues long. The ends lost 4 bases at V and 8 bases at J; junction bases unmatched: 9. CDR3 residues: CASSPGGTSAKQYF. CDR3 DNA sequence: TGTGCCAGCAGCCCCGGCGGGACTAGCGCGAAGCAGTACTTC.

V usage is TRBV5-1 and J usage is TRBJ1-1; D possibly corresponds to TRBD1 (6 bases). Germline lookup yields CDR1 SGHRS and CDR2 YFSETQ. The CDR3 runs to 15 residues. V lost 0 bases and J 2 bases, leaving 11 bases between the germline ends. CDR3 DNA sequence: TGCGCCAGCAGCTTGGATGGGGGCCCCAACACTGAAGCTTTCTTT. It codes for CASSLDGGPNTEAFF.

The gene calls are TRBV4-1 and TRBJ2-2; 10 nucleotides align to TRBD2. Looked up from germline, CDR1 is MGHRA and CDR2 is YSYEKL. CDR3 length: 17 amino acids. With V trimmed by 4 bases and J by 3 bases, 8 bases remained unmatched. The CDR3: CASSRTSGGGDTGELFF. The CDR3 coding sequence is TGCGCCAGCAGCCGGACTAGCGGAGGGGGGGACACCGGGGAGCTGTTTTTT.